These 30 T cell receptor beta chains share one sample of origin, sequenced in a study of spatial heterogeneity in lung cancer. TCRdb re-analysed the 5' RACE reads in MiXCR, keeping a single row per CDR3 protein. The sample holds approximately 27,000 distinct CDR3 sequences, about 6.3% seen once. Time point reported: blood at routine non-recurrence follow-up after resection. In each case, whole RNA from tumor, nontumor lung or frozen PBMC was sequenced unsorted. Specimen: PBMCs, collected at follow-up. The receptor set was obtained from a male donor with early-stage non-small cell lung cancer.

Ten or more counts support this clonotype. The chain joins TRBV28 to TRBJ2-5; 8 nucleotides match TRBD2. With 2 bases clipped from V and 4 bases from J, the junction kept 6 bases outside the gene matches. The germline V gene has CDR1 MDHEN and CDR2 SYDVKM. This CDR3 is built from 15 residues. The CDR3 loop is CASSLGGRYGETQYF. The CDR3 DNA reads TGTGCCAGCAGTTTAGGCGGGAGGTATGGAGAGACCCAGTACTTC.

The chain has TRBV7-2 and TRBJ2-1; 7 bases are shared with TRBD2. V gave up 1 base and J gave up 3 bases; unmatched junction bases: 3. CDR3 length: 15 residues. The germline V gene has CDR1 SGHTA and CDR2 FQGNSA. The CDR3 protein is CASSLVWGGYNEQFF. For the CDR3, the DNA is TGTGCCAGCAGCTTAGTTTGGGGGGGCTACAATGAGCAGTTCTTC.

This clonotype was counted at least ten times. The chain couples TRBV24-1 to TRBJ2-1; 7 bases are a match to TRBD2. The J segment lost 6 bases and the V segment lost 10 bases, leaving 2 bases of the junction unmatched. The CDR3 covers 11 residues. Germline CDR1 reads KGHDR; CDR2 reads SFDVKD. CDR3 DNA sequence: TGTGCCACGGGGAGGGGCAATGAGCAGTTCTTC. Residues: CATGRGNEQFF.

CDR3 protein: CASSPGRRGINEQYV. CDR3 nucleotides: TGTGCCAGCAGCCCCGGCAGGCGGGGAATCAACGAGCAGTACGTC. The gene calls are TRBV7-9 and TRBJ2-7; a weak D match, TRBD2 (6 bases). The CDR3 is made up of 15 amino acids. Trimming cost V 5 bases and J 5 bases, with 19 bases left between them. CDR1 and CDR2 (germline): SEHNR, FQNEAQ (reference sequence).

This clonotype was seen at least ten times. This sequence joins TRBV24-1 and TRBJ1-5; 8 bases align to TRBD1. V trimming: 5 bases; J trimming: 7 bases; junction bases outside the gene matches: 9. The germline V gene has CDR1 KGHDR and CDR2 SFDVKD. This CDR3 contains 15 residues. This CDR3 reads CATSGTGTGWQPQHF. DNA of the CDR3: TGTGCCACCAGTGGGACAGGGACTGGTTGGCAGCCCCAGCATTTT.

This clonotype has more than one count but fewer than ten. The V call is TRBV12-3 or TRBV12-4, the J call TRBJ1-5; 7 positions agree with TRBD1. CDR3 length: 17 amino acids. J lost 3 bases, V lost 5 bases, and 13 bases had no gene match. The CDR3 DNA reads as TGTGCCAGCAGTGTCGACAGGGCAGTGGGGTTCAATCAGCCCCAGCATTTT. Its translation: CASSVDRAVGFNQPQHF.

Comment on this clonotype: One end of the junction fails to match germline, which may point to a read error. This sequence joins TRBV7-2 and TRBJ2-5, with 8 bases that match TRBD2. Germline V lookup: CDR1 SGHTA, CDR2 FQGNSA. The CDR3 totals 15 residues. CDR3: CASSLGVAGQETEYF. CDR3 nucleotide sequence: TGTGCCAGCAGCTTAGGGGTAGCGGGACAAGAGACCGAGTACTTC.

The chain combines TRBV6-6 with TRBJ1-2; tentatively, D is TRBD1 (6 bases). CDR1 is MNHNY and CDR2 is SVGAGI in the germline V gene (reference sequence). V was pared by 7 bases and J by 2 bases, with 14 bases between. The CDR3 runs 14 residues. DNA of the CDR3: TGTGCCAGCACCCCACAGGGACCAAACTATGGCTACACCTTC. This encodes CASTPQGPNYGYTF.

The table lists this clonotype with many counts. The chain employs TRBV7-6 and TRBJ2-1; 15 positions agree with TRBD2. CDR1 and CDR2 (germline): SGHVS, FNYEAQ. The trim removed 1 base at V and 9 bases at J, leaving 10 bases unmatched. The CDR3 extends over 18 amino acids. The CDR3 spells CASSLVPVGTSGRPEQFF. Written as DNA, the CDR3 is TGTGCCAGCAGCTTAGTTCCAGTCGGGACTAGCGGGAGGCCTGAGCAGTTCTTC.

The sample holds a few counts of this clonotype. The chain recombines TRBV7-2 with TRBJ2-7; 7 nucleotides match TRBD2. The CDR3 runs 14 residues. Germline CDR1 SGHTA, CDR2 FQGNSA. V shed 5 bases, J shed 6 bases, and the junction held 10 bases outside the gene matches. The CDR3 DNA follows: TGTGCCAGCAGCCGAGGACTAGTTGAGCCCGAGCAGTACTTC. It specifies CASSRGLVEPEQYF.

The table lists this clonotype with many counts. J is TRBJ2-3 and V is TRBV5-1, with 7 bases identical to TRBD1. The CDR3 loop spans 18 amino acids. Germline loops: CDR1 SGHRS, CDR2 YFSETQ. After removal of 0 bases from V and 2 bases from J, the junction contained 12 bases not matched to a gene. CDR3 sequence (DNA): TGCGCCAGCAGCTTGGCAATCTCGACAGGGACGAACACAGATACGCAGTATTTT. It encodes CASSLAISTGTNTDTQYF.

The J gene is TRBJ1-2, the V gene TRBV6-5; no clear D gene. The germline V gene encodes CDR1 MNHEY and CDR2 SVGAGI. V was trimmed by 4 bases and J by 5 bases, leaving 17 bases between them. This CDR3 has 15 residues. As DNA, the CDR3 is TGTGCCAGCAGTTTCGGGATACTCGGTCGGTATGGCTACACCTTC. This encodes CASSFGILGRYGYTF.

The CDR3 here is CASSYQGLAEHFEQFF. The CDR3 region has the DNA TGTGCCAGCAGTTACCAGGGACTAGCAGAACATTTTGAGCAGTTCTTC. The J gene is TRBJ2-1, the V gene TRBV6-5; 9 bases fit TRBD2. This CDR3 contains 16 residues. From germline, CDR1 is MNHEY and CDR2 SVGAGI. After removal of 2 bases from V and 9 bases from J, the junction contained 11 bases not matched to a gene.

This clonotype was seen many times. The chain combines TRBV24-1 with TRBJ2-3; 9 bases are a match to TRBD1. The ends lost 2 bases at V and 4 bases at J; junction bases unmatched: 6. This CDR3 spans 16 amino acids. Germline-derived CDR1 and CDR2 are KGHDR and SFDVKD. CDR3 DNA: TGTGCCACCAGTGATTCTGGACAGGGGAGGCCAGATACGCAGTATTTT. Translation: CATSDSGQGRPDTQYF.

This clonotype was observed many times. The chain has TRBV7-2 and TRBJ2-1, with unresolved D. CDR1 is SGHTA, CDR2 FQGNSA, per germline. The CDR3 covers 16 residues. Trimming took 5 bases from V and 8 from J, leaving 22 bases between them. This CDR3 is CASSGLWVKTKDEQFF. The DNA of the CDR3 is TGTGCCAGCAGCGGTCTGTGGGTAAAGACAAAGGATGAGCAGTTCTTC.

This clonotype appeared a few times. The chain is built from TRBV19 and TRBJ1-5; D not resolved. V was cut by 1 base and J by 1 base, with 5 bases left in between. CDR3 size: 14 residues. CDR1 and CDR2 from the germline V gene are LNHDA and SQIVND (reference sequence). The CDR3, as DNA: TGTGCCAGTAGTATAGCAAACAGCAATCAGCCCCAGCATTTT. It translates to CASSIANSNQPQHF.

This clonotype has at least ten counts. J is TRBJ2-7 and V is TRBV12-3 or TRBV12-4; the D gene is possibly TRBD1 (5 bases). Between the trimmed V and J ends, which lost 0 bases and 7 bases, there was a span of 16 bases. The CDR3 totals 15 residues. CDR3 DNA sequence: TGTGCCAGCAGTTTAGCGGGCCAGGGATTTGGTGAGCAGTACGTC. This sequence encodes CASSLAGQGFGEQYV.

This clonotype has a count of ten or more. No DNA is shown, since the ends of the CDR3 on it are uncertain; the CDR3 is the one TCRdb lists. This rearrangement joins TRBV12-3 or TRBV12-4 to TRBJ1-1. The CDR3 comprises 15 residues, both ends counted. The CDR3 sequence is CASSTSQVVGTEAFF.

This clonotype has just a few counts. The V and J genes are TRBV7-8 and TRBJ2-7; no reliable D call. The ends were cut back, 7 bases at V and 1 base at J, with 14 bases in the middle. The CDR3 contains 14 residues. The germline V gene has CDR1 SGHVS and CDR2 FQNEAQ. Written as DNA, the CDR3 is TGTGCCAGCATCCCTCCCCCTTTTTCCTACGAGCAGTACGTC. Translated: CASIPPPFSYEQYV.

This clonotype occurred a few times. For the CDR3, the DNA is TGTGCCAGCAGTTTAACAGCTGGAAACACCATATATTTT. Encoded protein: CASSLTAGNTIYF. V and J are TRBV12-3 or TRBV12-4 and TRBJ1-3; D is uncertain. Trimming left V 2 bases short and J 2 bases short, with 4 bases between. This CDR3 contains 13 residues.

Points on this clonotype: A read error is possible here, since a much larger clone lies one base away. V usage is TRBV10-3 and J usage is TRBJ1-5; 10 bases map to TRBD1. Germline V gene data show CDR1 as ENHRY and CDR2 as SYGVKD. CDR3 length: 13 residues. Losses at the gene ends were 8 bases for V and 6 bases for J; bases not matched to a gene: 4. The chain's CDR3 is CAIGGTGAQPQHF. The CDR3 coding sequence is TGTGCCATCGGTGGGACAGGGGCTCAGCCCCAGCATTTT.

This clonotype was counted ten times or more. The chain is built from TRBV18 and TRBJ1-1; TRBD1 is a possible D gene (5 bases). CDR1 KGHSH and CDR2 LQKENI come from the germline V gene. The CDR3 is made up of 16 amino acids. Trimming pared 4 bases from V and 0 bases from J, leaving 15 bases between. CDR3 coding DNA: TGTGCCAGCTCACAAGCGGGGGGAACCATGAACACTGAAGCTTTCTTT. Translated, it gives CASSQAGGTMNTEAFF.

This clonotype appeared many times. The chain couples TRBV20-1 to TRBJ1-1, with TRBD1 identical over 7 bases. V lost 6 bases, J lost 4 bases, and 8 bases stayed unmatched. The CDR3 covers 13 residues. Germline CDR1 and CDR2: DFQATT and SNEGSKA (reference sequence). CDR3 sequence reads: CSAPGGWVTEAFF. CDR3 DNA: TGCAGTGCCCCAGGGGGGTGGGTCACTGAAGCTTTCTTT.

This clonotype came up many times. V usage is TRBV30 and J usage is TRBJ1-5; D call uncertain. The CDR3 totals 14 residues. V gave up 5 bases and J gave up 5 bases, with 16 bases separating them. The germline V gene has CDR1 GTSNPN and CDR2 SVGIG (reference sequence). The CDR3 DNA reads as TGTGCCTGGGGCAGGCAGTCGGGTTATCAGCCCCAGCATTTT. Translation: CAWGRQSGYQPQHF.

This clonotype was seen ten or more times. The germline gene is not matched at one end of the junction; a read error may be the cause. V is TRBV7-7 and J is TRBJ2-1, with a tentative D call TRBD2 (6 bases). This CDR3 comprises 13 residues. Looked up from germline, CDR1 is SSHAT and CDR2 is FNYEAQ (reference sequence). The CDR3 sequence is CASSSSGGNEQFF. The CDR3 DNA is TGTGCTAGCAGTTCTTCCGGGGGAAATGAGCAGTTCTTC. The whole variable domain, remainder taken from reference TRBV7-7 and TRBJ2-1, is GAGVSQSPRYKVTKRGQDVTLRCDPISSHATLYWYQQALGQGPEFLTYFNYEAQPDKSGLPSDRFSAERPEGSISTLTIQRTEQRDSAMYRCASSSSGGNEQFFGPGTRLTVL.

The table lists this clonotype with many counts. The genes are TRBV5-1 and TRBJ2-1; no definite D call. Trimming left V 2 bases short and J 4 bases short, with 10 bases between. The CDR3 has 14 residues. Germline CDR1 reads SGHRS; CDR2 reads YFSETQ. The CDR3 protein is CASSFVDPYNEQFF. In nucleotides, the CDR3 is TGCGCCAGCAGCTTCGTCGACCCGTACAATGAGCAGTTCTTC.

This clonotype was picked up many times. The chain couples TRBV6-2 or TRBV6-3 to TRBJ2-6; possibly TRBD2 for D (5 bases). Germline CDR1 is MNHEY and CDR2 is SVGEGT. This CDR3 has 13 amino acids. Between the trimmed V and J ends, which lost 5 bases and 4 bases, there was a span of 6 bases. The CDR3 here is CASSLAGANVLTF. The CDR3 region has the DNA TGTGCCAGCAGTCTAGCCGGGGCCAACGTCCTGACTTTC.

This clonotype occurred many times. CDR3 nucleotides: TGCAGTGCTAGGATAGACTCCTACAATGAGCAGTTCTTC. Translating it yields CSARIDSYNEQFF. This rearrangement joins TRBV20-1 to TRBJ2-1, with D unclear. Germline V gives CDR1 DFQATT, CDR2 SNEGSKA (reference sequence). V was pared by 3 bases and J by 0 bases, with 6 bases between. The CDR3 extends over 13 amino acids.

This clonotype was picked up many times. V usage is TRBV9 and J usage is TRBJ2-7, with D unresolved. The V gene lost 3 bases and the J gene lost 1 base, with 14 bases spanning the gap. The V gene's germline CDR1 is SGDLS and CDR2 YYNGEE. The CDR3 sequence is 15 residues long. The CDR3 is CASSAGTLGSYEQYF. The CDR3 DNA reads as TGTGCCAGCAGCGCCGGTACCCTGGGGTCCTACGAGCAGTACTTC.

This clonotype was detected many times. This chain connects TRBV20-1 to TRBJ2-1; no definite D call. The CDR3 runs 14 residues. V was cut by 2 bases and J by 8 bases, with 16 bases left in between. Germline-derived CDR1 and CDR2 are DFQATT and SNEGSKA (reference sequence). The CDR3 DNA reads as TGCAGTGCTAGATTCCCTTTCGCCGGCGATGAGCAGTTCTTC. As protein: CSARFPFAGDEQFF.